Each of the 6 T cell receptor beta chains below was sequenced from the same sample in a study of cytomegalovirus exposure and HLA in healthy donors (dated by TCRdb to 2017 to 2019). Libraries were prepared through the immunoSEQ multiplex PCR assay. For the multiplex PCR, a mixture combining 60 forward primers for TCR Vbeta segments and 13 reverse primers for TCR Jbeta segments was used. TCRdb's version of the immuneACCESS table is confined to in-frame rearrangements and falls short of the full clone set. An unresolved V gene accounts for under half of the shortfall where checked; the remainder is of unknown origin. The sample includes 200,000 or so clones, with 70% to 85% observed a single time. The top ten clonotypes cover about 0.092% of the sample. Material for sequencing was PBMCs. The receptors stem from a boy aged 2-15 years in good health and CMV-seronegative.

The rearrangement uses TRBV7-2 and TRBJ2-7; TRBD2 matches 7 bases. Looked up from germline, CDR1 is SGHTA and CDR2 is FQGNSA. This CDR3 contains 15 residues. Trimming at V came to 4 bases and at J to 3 bases, leaving 9 bases not matched to a gene. CDR3 amino acids: CASSYRTGTNYEQYF. Here the CDR3 DNA reads TGTGCCAGCAGCTATCGAACCGGGACTAACTACGAGCAGTACTTC.

The chain has TRBV5-1 and TRBJ2-7, with TRBD1 matching over 7 bases. Germline CDR1 and CDR2: SGHRS and YFSETQ. Losses at the gene ends were 0 bases for V and 6 bases for J; bases not matched to a gene: 6. This CDR3 has 14 amino acids. The CDR3 DNA sequence: TGCGCCAGCAGCTTGGAGGGGGCCCCGAGCGAGCAGTACTTC. Translation: CASSLEGAPSEQYF.

The chain uses TRBV7-8 and TRBJ1-2; no clear D. This CDR3 region has 15 residues. Per germline, CDR1 SGHVS and CDR2 FQNEAQ. V shed 5 bases and J shed 5 bases, with 18 bases lying between them. CDR3 nucleotides: TGTGCCAGCAGCCACAACACCCGGGAAGCGTATGGCTACACCTTC. Residues: CASSHNTREAYGYTF.

This chain connects TRBV9 to TRBJ1-3; D unclear. Deletions cut 1 base from V and 1 base from J, with 6 bases between. The CDR3 runs to 14 residues. Germline V gives CDR1 SGDLS, CDR2 YYNGEE. The CDR3 region is CASSVSRSGNTIYF. The CDR3 DNA reads as TGTGCCAGCAGCGTAAGCCGATCTGGAAACACCATATATTTT.

The chain recombines TRBV5-1 with TRBJ1-4; D call uncertain. The CDR3 has 14 residues. V was clipped by 5 bases and J by 4 bases, with 12 bases between them. CDR1 and CDR2 from the germline V gene are SGHRS and YFSETQ. The CDR3 sequence is CASSVGRNNEKLFF. In DNA form, the CDR3 reads TGCGCCAGCAGTGTCGGGAGGAATAATGAAAAACTGTTTTTT.

V usage is TRBV7-9 and J usage is TRBJ2-7, with D tentatively TRBD1 (6 bases). The CDR3 runs 13 residues. The germline CDR1 and CDR2 sequences are SEHNR and FQNEAQ (reference sequence). V was shortened by 6 bases and J by 2 bases, with 11 bases between the two germline ends. CDR3 in amino acids: CASSPKGAYEQYF. The CDR3 coding sequence is TGTGCCAGCAGTCCTAAGGGGGCCTACGAGCAGTACTTC.